These 26 T cell receptor beta chains came from one sample sequenced in a study of OX40 agonist ivuxolimab in advanced cancers. Profiled with immunoSEQ multiplex PCR; TCRdb holds only in-frame clones, not every one. Of 25,000 to 35,000 clones listed, 85% to 95% were seen once; the top ten hold more than 25%. The sequenced sample was CD4+ or CD8+ T cells sorted from blood, obtained in a trial of the OX40 agonist ivuxolimab. The receptors here all came from an adult with an advanced solid tumor such as melanoma, head and neck, liver or kidney cancer.

The chain recombines TRBV30 with TRBJ2-1; D remains ambiguous. The CDR3 runs to 13 residues. V was shortened by 0 bases and J by 5 bases, with 8 bases between the two germline ends. Germline loops: CDR1 GTSNPN, CDR2 SVGIG (reference sequence). The chain's CDR3 is CAWSVEHNNEQFF. CDR3 DNA sequence: TGTGCCTGGAGTGTTGAACATAACAATGAGCAGTTCTTC.

This sequence joins TRBV7-2 and TRBJ2-4; 8 nucleotides agree with TRBD2. CDR3 length: 19 residues. In germline, CDR1 is SGHTA, CDR2 FQGNSA. V shed 1 base, J shed 0 bases, and the junction held 11 bases outside the gene matches. The CDR3 DNA reads TGTGCCAGCAGCTTAGACACAGATCGGGGGGGACTAGCCAAAAACATTCAGTACTTC. This translates into CASSLDTDRGGLAKNIQYF.

The chain recombines TRBV5-4 with TRBJ2-7; 7 bases align to TRBD1. Looked up from germline, CDR1 is SGHNT and CDR2 is YYREEE (reference sequence). The CDR3 consists of 15 residues. With 4 bases clipped from V and 2 bases from J, the junction kept 9 bases outside the gene matches. The CDR3 is CASSPSGTATYEQYF. As DNA, the CDR3 is TGTGCCAGCAGCCCTTCCGGGACAGCGACCTACGAGCAGTACTTC. Complete variable domain (other parts from reference TRBV5-4 and TRBJ2-7): ETGVTQSPTHLIKTRGQQVTLRCSSQSGHNTVSWYQQALGQGPQFIFQYYREEENGRGNFPPRFSGLQFPNYSSELNVNALELDDSALYLCASSPSGTATYEQYFGPGTRLTVT.

The chain joins TRBV28 to TRBJ1-4; 8 nucleotides agree with TRBD1. The CDR3 is 16 residues long. With 5 bases clipped from V and 7 bases from J, the junction kept 12 bases outside the gene matches. Germline CDR1 MDHEN, CDR2 SYDVKM. DNA for the CDR3: TGTGCCAGCAGTCCCCCCAGACAGGGGTTCGGTGAAAAACTGTTTTTT. It translates to CASSPPRQGFGEKLFF.

This chain links TRBV19 with TRBJ2-5; 11 nucleotides agree with TRBD2. The length of the CDR3 is 14 residues. Germline assignment: CDR1 LNHDA and CDR2 SQIVND (reference sequence). V dropped 7 bases and J dropped 5; count of bases not matched to a gene: 6. The CDR3: CASNSGGAMETQYF. As DNA, the CDR3 is TGTGCCAGTAATAGCGGGGGGGCCATGGAGACCCAGTACTTC.

V usage is TRBV7-9 and J usage is TRBJ1-1; D is possibly TRBD1 (5 bases). Germline assignment: CDR1 SEHNR and CDR2 FQNEAQ (reference sequence). The CDR3 is 15 residues long. V dropped 4 bases and J dropped 1 base, with 13 bases sitting between them. CDR3 loop: CASSSTRDQNTEAFF. In DNA form, the CDR3 reads TGTGCCAGCAGCTCAACCCGGGACCAGAACACTGAAGCTTTCTTT.

The chain combines TRBV11-2 with TRBJ2-3, with 10 bases lining up with TRBD2. This CDR3 has 15 amino acids. J gave up 1 base and V 5 bases, and 3 bases lay outside the gene matches. The V gene's germline CDR1 is SGHAT and CDR2 FQNNGV. The CDR3 reads CASSPGTSGTDTQYF. The DNA for the CDR3 is TGTGCCAGCAGCCCCGGGACTAGCGGCACAGATACGCAGTATTTT. The entire variable domain, with the rest obtained from reference TRBV11-2 and TRBJ2-3, is as follows: EAGVAQSPRYKIIEKRQSVAFWCNPISGHATLYWYQQILGQGPKLLIQFQNNGVVDDSQLPKDRFSAERLKGVDSTLKIQPAKLEDSAVYLCASSPGTSGTDTQYFGPGTRLTVL.

This chain's CDR3 is CASMRTVSLSNQPQHF. The CDR3 region has the DNA TGTGCCAGCATGCGGACAGTGAGCCTTAGCAATCAGCCCCAGCATTTT. The rearrangement uses TRBV28 and TRBJ1-5, with D perhaps TRBD1 (6 bases). CDR1 and CDR2 from the germline V gene are MDHEN and SYDVKM. V was cut by 7 bases and J by 0 bases, with 16 bases left in between. This CDR3 is built from 16 residues.

The rearrangement links TRBV30 to TRBJ2-7, with D hard to call. This CDR3 region has 15 residues. Germline values: CDR1 GTSNPN, CDR2 SVGIG (reference sequence). Trimming removed 0 bases at V and 3 bases at J, with 15 bases between. The CDR3 region has the DNA TGTGCCTGGAGTGTAGTTCCGACGACCAGCTACGAGCAGTACTTC. It codes for CAWSVVPTTSYEQYF.

The CDR3 DNA sequence: TGTGCCAGCAGCCCACCTGGTAGTAGCACTGAAGCTTTCTTT. It specifies CASSPPGSSTEAFF. The chain combines TRBV7-2 with TRBJ1-1; D gene unclear. This CDR3 comprises 14 residues. The germline gives CDR1 SGHTA, CDR2 FQGNSA. With 5 bases removed from V and 4 bases from J, the gap between germline ends came to 14 bases. The full variable domain, its missing parts supplied by reference TRBV7-2 and TRBJ1-1, is GAGVSQSPSNKVTEKGKDVELRCDPISGHTALYWYRQSLGQGLEFLIYFQGNSAPDKSGLPSDRFSAERTGGSVSTLTIQRTQQEDSAVYLCASSPPGSSTEAFFGQGTRLTVV.

V usage is TRBV28 and J usage is TRBJ1-5; D is uncertain. The V gene lost 2 bases and the J gene lost 1 base, with 9 bases spanning the gap. This CDR3 has 15 amino acids. CDR1 and CDR2 (germline): MDHEN, SYDVKM. The CDR3 bases are TGTGCCAGCAGTTTAGAATCCTTCAGCAATCAGCCCCAGCATTTT. This gives the protein CASSLESFSNQPQHF.

This rearrangement joins TRBV6-1 to TRBJ2-7; TRBD1 aligns across 9 bases. The CDR3 spans 14 residues. V dropped 2 bases and J dropped 4; count of bases not matched to a gene: 3. From germline, CDR1 is MNHNS and CDR2 SASEGT. The CDR3 coding sequence is TGTGCCAGCAGTGAATGGACAGGGGTTTACGAGCAGTACTTC. Translation: CASSEWTGVYEQYF.

The rearrangement joins TRBV20-1 to TRBJ1-2; possible D gene TRBD1, 6 bases. This CDR3 is built from 11 residues. Trimming pared 7 bases from V and 4 bases from J, leaving 10 bases between. The germline V gene encodes CDR1 DFQATT and CDR2 SNEGSKA (reference sequence). The chain's CDR3 is CSGQGIYGYTF. CDR3 in DNA: TGCAGTGGCCAGGGGATCTATGGCTACACCTTC.

The chain has TRBV11-2 and TRBJ1-1, with unresolved D. The CDR3 is 14 amino acids. Trimming stripped 5 bases from V and 0 bases from J, with 10 bases between. Germline-derived CDR1 and CDR2 are SGHAT and FQNNGV. In DNA form, the CDR3 reads TGTGCCAGCAGCCTCCTAGGCATGAACACTGAAGCTTTCTTT. Residues: CASSLLGMNTEAFF.

This sequence joins TRBV9 and TRBJ2-2, with TRBD2 matching over 8 bases. The V gene end was trimmed by 5 bases and the J gene end by 2 bases; junction bases not matched to a gene: 11. This CDR3 spans 17 amino acids. The germline gives CDR1 SGDLS, CDR2 YYNGEE. CDR3 nucleotides: TGTGCCAGCAGTAAAGATCCGGGACTAGGCAACACCGGGGAGCTGTTTTTT. This gives the protein CASSKDPGLGNTGELFF.

Comment on this clone: One base away lies a much larger clone, so this may be a sequencing read error. The same CDR3 can be traced to other DNA sequences in this sample. V gene TRBV6-5 combines with J gene TRBJ2-7, with 12 bases identical to TRBD2. The CDR3 extends over 15 amino acids. The germline V gene has CDR1 MNHEY and CDR2 SVGAGI. CDR3 in amino acids: CASSYSTSGGYEQYF. The DNA for the CDR3 is TGTGCCAGCAGTTACTCGACTAGCGGGGGATACGAGCAATACTTC.

This clone was observed a few times. This chain uses TRBV28 with TRBJ2-7; D is uncertain. The germline V and J ends were trimmed by 10 bases and 2 bases, with 12 bases remaining between them. The V gene's germline CDR1 is MDHEN and CDR2 SYDVKM. This CDR3 contains 12 residues. In DNA, the CDR3 is TGTGCCACCTCGTCAACAGCCTACGAGCAGTACTTC. Translating it yields CATSSTAYEQYF.

V and J are TRBV13 and TRBJ2-7, with D tentatively TRBD2 (6 bases). The V end was cut by 2 bases, the J end by 4 bases, with 9 bases between. Germline V CDR1 and CDR2: PRHDT, FYEKMQ (reference sequence). The CDR3 totals 13 residues. CDR3 sequence (DNA): TGTGCCAGCAGCTTACGGGGGTTGTACGAGCAGTACTTC. This sequence encodes CASSLRGLYEQYF.

The chain is built from TRBV6-1 and TRBJ1-3, with D uncertain. V dropped 7 bases and J dropped 0 bases, with 13 bases sitting between them. Germline assignment: CDR1 MNHNS and CDR2 SASEGT. This CDR3 contains 15 residues. This chain's CDR3 is CASISQKYSGNTIYF. As DNA, the CDR3 is TGTGCCAGCATAAGTCAGAAATACTCTGGAAACACCATATATTTT.

The chain links TRBV9 to TRBJ1-2; the D is unclear. The germline V and J ends were trimmed by 3 bases and 2 bases, with 11 bases remaining between them. The CDR3 totals 14 residues. Per the germline V gene, CDR1 is SGDLS and CDR2 is YYNGEE. CDR3 residues: CASSADDPNYGYTF. CDR3 sequence (DNA): TGTGCCAGCAGCGCGGACGACCCCAACTATGGCTACACCTTC.

The V gene is TRBV13, the J gene TRBJ1-1; tentative D call: TRBD1 (6 bases). Germline-derived CDR1 and CDR2 are PRHDT and FYEKMQ (reference sequence). The CDR3 is 15 amino acids. Trimming pared 4 bases from V and 2 bases from J, leaving 14 bases between. The CDR3 reads CASSSRTVLNTEAFF. In DNA, the CDR3 is TGTGCCAGCAGCTCTAGGACAGTCCTTAACACTGAAGCTTTCTTT.

This clone was observed once. The chain carries TRBV6-6 and TRBJ2-2, with TRBD2 matching 8 bases. The CDR3 covers 16 residues. V dropped 2 bases and J dropped 3; count of bases not matched to a gene: 5. CDR1 and CDR2 (germline): MNHNY, SVGAGI (reference sequence). The DNA of the CDR3 is TGTGCCAGCAGTTACGGTCCTAGCGGGTACACCGGGGAGCTGTTTTTT. Its protein is CASSYGPSGYTGELFF.

Note on this clone: The identical CDR3 is also encoded by other nucleotide sequences in the sample. The chain is built from TRBV29-1 and TRBJ2-5, with 7 bases aligning to TRBD1. This CDR3 has 15 amino acids. With V trimmed by 7 bases and J by 5 bases, 16 bases remained unmatched. Germline lookup yields CDR1 SQVTM and CDR2 ANQGSEA. Written as DNA, the CDR3 is TGCAGCGCTTTCTTTGCAGGGGGTGGAGTTGAGACCCAGTACTTC. It translates to CSAFFAGGGVETQYF.

The chain recombines TRBV5-5 with TRBJ1-5; 7 bases fit TRBD1. The ends lost 4 bases at V and 2 bases at J; junction bases unmatched: 9. The germline V gene encodes CDR1 SGHKS and CDR2 YYEKEE (reference sequence). There are 16 residues in the CDR3. The CDR3 coding sequence is TGTGCCAGCAGCCCGTGGACAGGTATGGGCAATCAGCCCCAGCATTTT. Translated, it gives CASSPWTGMGNQPQHF.

V is TRBV4-3 and J is TRBJ2-7; TRBD2 aligns across 7 bases. This CDR3 contains 15 residues. Losses at the gene ends were 0 bases for V and 3 bases for J; bases not matched to a gene: 5. Germline CDR1 reads LGHNA; CDR2 reads YSLEER. DNA for the CDR3: TGCGCCAGCAGCCAAGACGGGGCGGGGGTCTACGAGCAGTACTTC. Translating it yields CASSQDGAGVYEQYF.

V is TRBV7-9 and J is TRBJ2-7, with 9 positions matching TRBD1. Germline values: CDR1 SEHNR, CDR2 FQNEAQ (reference sequence). V gave up 2 bases and J gave up 3 bases; unmatched junction bases: 5. This CDR3 has 15 amino acids. CDR3 residues: CASSLWGTGLYEQYF. The CDR3 DNA reads TGTGCCAGCAGCTTATGGGGGACAGGGCTCTACGAGCAGTACTTC.